This TCR beta chain appears in the sequencing data of a study of OX40 agonist ivuxolimab in advanced cancers. Whole-study context: With ivuxolimab, an agonistic anti-OX40 (CD134) antibody, patients were treated. Patients assigned to dose escalation were diagnosed with hepatocellular carcinoma, melanoma, renal cell or head and neck cancer.

Regarding this clone: The target antigen is unknown.

Any history of autoimmune disease or systemic immunosuppression disqualified patients. V lost 1 base, J lost 4 bases, and 3 bases lay in between. The germline V gene has CDR1 MNHNS and CDR2 SASEGT. The CDR3 has 12 amino acids. Clones were sequenced by immunoSEQ multiplex PCR, and TCRdb holds only the in-frame ones, with some missing. This table has 85,000 to 100,000 clones, more than 70% appearing once. Overall study results and limits: Compared with CD4+, CD8+ T cells on average had more expanded clones.

The sequence derives from an adult with an advanced solid tumor such as melanoma, head and neck, liver or kidney cancer. The sample was CD4+ or CD8+ T cells sorted from blood, taken in a trial of the OX40 agonist ivuxolimab. The chain uses TRBV6-1 and TRBJ2-3, with D unresolved. The CDR3 loop reads CASSEVPDTQYF. The DNA of the CDR3 is TGTGCCAGCAGTGAAGTCCCAGATACGCAGTATTTT.